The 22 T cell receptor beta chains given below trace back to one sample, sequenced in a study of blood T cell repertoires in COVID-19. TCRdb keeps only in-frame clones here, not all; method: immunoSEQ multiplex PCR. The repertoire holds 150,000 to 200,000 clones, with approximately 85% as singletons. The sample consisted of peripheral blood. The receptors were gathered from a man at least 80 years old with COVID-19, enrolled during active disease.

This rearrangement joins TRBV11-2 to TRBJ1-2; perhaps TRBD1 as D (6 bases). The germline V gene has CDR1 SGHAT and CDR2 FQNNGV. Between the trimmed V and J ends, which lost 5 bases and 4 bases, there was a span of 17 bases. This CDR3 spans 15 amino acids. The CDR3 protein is CASSLNPDRIYGYTF. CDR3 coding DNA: TGTGCCAGCAGCCTTAACCCCGACAGGATCTATGGCTACACCTTC.

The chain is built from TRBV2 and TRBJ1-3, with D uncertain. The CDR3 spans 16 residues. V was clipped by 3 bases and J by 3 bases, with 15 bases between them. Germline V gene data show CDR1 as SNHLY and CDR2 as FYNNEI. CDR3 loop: CASSETARGGGNTIYF. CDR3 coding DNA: TGTGCCAGCAGTGAGACGGCGCGGGGTGGTGGAAACACCATATATTTT.

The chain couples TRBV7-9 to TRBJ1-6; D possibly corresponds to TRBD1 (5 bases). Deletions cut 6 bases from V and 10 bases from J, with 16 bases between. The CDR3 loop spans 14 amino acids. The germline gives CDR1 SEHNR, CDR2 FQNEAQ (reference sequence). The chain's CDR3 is CASSPGRGESPLHF. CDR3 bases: TGTGCCAGCAGTCCCGGTCGGGGGGAATCACCCCTCCACTTT.

CDR3 in amino acids: CASSEAGLAQYF. DNA for the CDR3: TGTGCCAGCAGTGAAGCAGGACTAGCACAGTACTTC. V is TRBV6-1 and J is TRBJ2-5, with 8 bases identical to TRBD2. This CDR3 has 12 amino acids. V lost 0 bases to trimming and J lost 11 bases; unmatched junction nucleotides: 2. CDR1 MNHNS and CDR2 SASEGT come from the germline V gene.

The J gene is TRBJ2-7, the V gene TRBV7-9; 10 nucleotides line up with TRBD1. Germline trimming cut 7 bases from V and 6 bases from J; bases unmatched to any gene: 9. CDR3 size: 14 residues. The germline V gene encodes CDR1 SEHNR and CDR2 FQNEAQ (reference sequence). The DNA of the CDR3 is TGTGCCAGCACCCCCGGACAGGGGGAGAGCGAGCAGTACTTC. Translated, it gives CASTPGQGESEQYF.

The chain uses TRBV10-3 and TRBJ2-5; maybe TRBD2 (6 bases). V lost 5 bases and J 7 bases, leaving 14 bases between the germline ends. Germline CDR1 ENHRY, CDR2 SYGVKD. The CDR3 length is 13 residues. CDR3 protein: CAISSTDGGTQYF. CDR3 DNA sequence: TGTGCCATCAGTTCTACCGACGGGGGGACCCAGTACTTC.

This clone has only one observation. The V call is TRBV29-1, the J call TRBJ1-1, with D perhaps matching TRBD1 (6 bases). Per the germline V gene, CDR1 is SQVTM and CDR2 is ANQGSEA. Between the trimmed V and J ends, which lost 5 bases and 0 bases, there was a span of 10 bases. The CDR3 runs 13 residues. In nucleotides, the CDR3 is TGCAGCGTTTCCGGGACAATGAACACTGAAGCTTTCTTT. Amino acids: CSVSGTMNTEAFF.

CDR3 in amino acids: CASSALGGGVYNEQFF. In nucleotides, the CDR3 is TGTGCCAGCAGCGCGCTGGGCGGGGGAGTTTACAATGAGCAGTTCTTC. The rearrangement joins TRBV7-2 to TRBJ2-1, with TRBD2 matching over 7 bases. The length of the CDR3 is 16 residues. From germline, CDR1 is SGHTA and CDR2 FQGNSA. V lost 5 bases to trimming and J lost 4 bases; unmatched junction nucleotides: 11. Full variable domain (missing parts from reference TRBV7-2 and TRBJ2-1): GAGVSQSPSNKVTEKGKDVELRCDPISGHTALYWYRQSLGQGLEFLIYFQGNSAPDKSGLPSDRFSAERTGGSVSTLTIQRTQQEDSAVYLCASSALGGGVYNEQFFGPGTRLTVL.

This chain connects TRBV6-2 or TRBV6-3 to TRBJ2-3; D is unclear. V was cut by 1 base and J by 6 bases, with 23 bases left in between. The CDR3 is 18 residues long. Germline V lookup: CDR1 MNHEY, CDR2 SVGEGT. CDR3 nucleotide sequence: TGTGCCAGCAGTTACTTCGCCTTAGACACAGCCTTTAAGGATACGCAGTATTTT. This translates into CASSYFALDTAFKDTQYF.

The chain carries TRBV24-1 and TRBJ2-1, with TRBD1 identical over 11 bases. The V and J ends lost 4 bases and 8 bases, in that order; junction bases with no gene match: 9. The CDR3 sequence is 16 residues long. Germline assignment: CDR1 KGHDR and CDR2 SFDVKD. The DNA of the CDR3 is TGTGCCACCAGTGACCCAGGACAGGGGGCGGGTGATGAGCAGTTCTTC. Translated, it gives CATSDPGQGAGDEQFF.

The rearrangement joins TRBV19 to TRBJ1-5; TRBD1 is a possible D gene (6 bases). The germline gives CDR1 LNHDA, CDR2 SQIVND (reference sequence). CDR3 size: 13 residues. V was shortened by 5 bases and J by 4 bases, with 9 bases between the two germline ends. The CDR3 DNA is TGTGCCAGTAGTCTGCAGGGGAATCAGCCCCAGCATTTT. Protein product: CASSLQGNQPQHF.

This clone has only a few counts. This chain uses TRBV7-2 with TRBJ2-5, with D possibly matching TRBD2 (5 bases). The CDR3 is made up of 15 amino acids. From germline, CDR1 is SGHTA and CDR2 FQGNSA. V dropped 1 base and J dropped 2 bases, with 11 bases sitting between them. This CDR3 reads CASSLGVGGQETQYF. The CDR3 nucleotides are TGTGCCAGCAGCTTAGGGGTTGGCGGGCAAGAGACCCAGTACTTC.

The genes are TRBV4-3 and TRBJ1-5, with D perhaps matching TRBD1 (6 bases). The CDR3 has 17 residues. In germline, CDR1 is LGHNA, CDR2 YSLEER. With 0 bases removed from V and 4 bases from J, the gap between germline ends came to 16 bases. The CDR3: CASSQDFRGYGNQPQHF. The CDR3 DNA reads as TGCGCCAGCAGCCAAGATTTCAGGGGTTATGGTAATCAGCCCCAGCATTTT.

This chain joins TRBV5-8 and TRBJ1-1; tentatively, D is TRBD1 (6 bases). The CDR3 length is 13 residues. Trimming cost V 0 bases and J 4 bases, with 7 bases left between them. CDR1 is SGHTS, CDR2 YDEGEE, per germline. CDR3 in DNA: TGTGCCAGCAGCTTGGACAGGGCCACTGAAGCTTTCTTT. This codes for CASSLDRATEAFF.

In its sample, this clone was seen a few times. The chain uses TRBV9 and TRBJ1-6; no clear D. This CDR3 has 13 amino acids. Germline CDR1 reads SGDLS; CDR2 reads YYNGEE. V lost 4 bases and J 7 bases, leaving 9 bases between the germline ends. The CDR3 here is CASSLNQNSPLHF. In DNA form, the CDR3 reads TGTGCCAGCAGCCTTAATCAGAATTCACCCCTCCACTTT.

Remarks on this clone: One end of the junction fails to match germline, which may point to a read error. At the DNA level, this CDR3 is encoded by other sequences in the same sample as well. The CDR3 nucleotides read TGTGCCAGCAGGGACAGACACCTGAATAATGAAAAGCTGTTTTTT. Protein sequence: CASRDRHLNNEKLFF. The chain joins TRBV2 to TRBJ1-4, with D tentatively TRBD1 (6 bases). Looked up from germline, CDR1 is SNHLY and CDR2 is FYNNEI. The CDR3 contains 15 residues.

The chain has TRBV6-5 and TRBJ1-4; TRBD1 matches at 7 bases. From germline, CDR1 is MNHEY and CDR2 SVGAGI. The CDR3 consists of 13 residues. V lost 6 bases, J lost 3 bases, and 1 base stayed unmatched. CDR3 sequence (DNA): TGTGCCAGCAGAGACAGGGCTAATGAAAAACTGTTTTTT. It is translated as CASRDRANEKLFF.

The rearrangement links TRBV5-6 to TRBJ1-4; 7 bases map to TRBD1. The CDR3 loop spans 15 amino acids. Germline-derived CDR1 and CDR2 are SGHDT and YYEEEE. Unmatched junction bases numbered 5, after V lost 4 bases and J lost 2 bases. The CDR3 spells CASSPRQGTNEKLFF. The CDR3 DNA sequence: TGTGCCAGCAGCCCCCGACAGGGCACTAATGAAAAACTGTTTTTT.

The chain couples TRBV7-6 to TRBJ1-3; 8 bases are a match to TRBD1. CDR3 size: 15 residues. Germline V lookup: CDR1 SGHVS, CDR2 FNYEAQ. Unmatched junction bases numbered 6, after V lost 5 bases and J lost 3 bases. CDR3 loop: CASSRRTGFGNTIYF. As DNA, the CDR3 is TGTGCCAGCAGCCGAAGGACAGGGTTTGGAAACACCATATATTTT.

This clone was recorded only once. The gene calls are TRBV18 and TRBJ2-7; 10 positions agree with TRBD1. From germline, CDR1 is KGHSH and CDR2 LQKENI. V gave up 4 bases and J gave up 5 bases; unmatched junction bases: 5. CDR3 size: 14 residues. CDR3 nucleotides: TGTGCCAGCTCACGCGGGGACAGGGGAGACGAGCAGTACTTC. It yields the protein CASSRGDRGDEQYF.

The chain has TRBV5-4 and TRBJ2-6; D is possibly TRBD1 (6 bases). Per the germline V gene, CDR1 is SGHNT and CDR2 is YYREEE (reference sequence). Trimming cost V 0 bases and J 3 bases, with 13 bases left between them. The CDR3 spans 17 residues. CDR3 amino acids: CASSLALTGNGANVLTF. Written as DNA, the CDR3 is TGTGCCAGCAGCTTGGCCCTCACAGGGAATGGGGCCAACGTCCTGACTTTC.

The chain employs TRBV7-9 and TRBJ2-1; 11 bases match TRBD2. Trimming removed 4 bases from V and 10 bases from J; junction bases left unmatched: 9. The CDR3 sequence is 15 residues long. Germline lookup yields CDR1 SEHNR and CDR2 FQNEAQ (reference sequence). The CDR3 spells CASSSLAGGLREQFF. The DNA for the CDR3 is TGTGCCAGCAGCTCCCTAGCGGGGGGACTAAGGGAGCAGTTCTTC.